Below are 18 T cell receptor beta chains sequenced from a single sample in a study of cytomegalovirus exposure and HLA in healthy donors. The data were produced by immunoSEQ multiplex PCR, yet TCRdb's version contains in-frame clones alone and is incomplete. The table lists fewer than 200,000 clones, 87% of them singletons, with roughly 1.3% in the top ten. Sequencing was performed on PBMCs. The receptor set was obtained from a woman in her 30s in good health and CMV-seronegative.

The chain recombines TRBV7-6 with TRBJ2-5; 10 bases map to TRBD2. With V trimmed by 0 bases and J by 10 bases, 8 bases remained unmatched. CDR1 is SGHVS, CDR2 FNYEAQ, per germline. This CDR3 is 15 amino acids long. CDR3 nucleotide sequence: TGTGCCAGCAGCTTAGCGATTAGCGGGGGGAAGGACCAGTACTTC. Its protein product is CASSLAISGGKDQYF.

The chain links TRBV5-4 to TRBJ1-4, with 8 bases matching TRBD1. CDR1 is SGHNT and CDR2 is YYREEE in the germline V gene (reference sequence). V shed 3 bases and J 7 bases; nucleotides not matched to a gene: 5. The CDR3 extends over 14 amino acids. Here the CDR3 reads CASSSRGRGEKLFF. CDR3 DNA: TGTGCCAGCAGCTCCAGGGGGCGCGGTGAAAAACTGTTTTTT.

The chain couples TRBV30 to TRBJ2-3; 13 nucleotides align to TRBD2. With 0 bases clipped from V and 1 base from J, the junction kept 7 bases outside the gene matches. CDR3 size: 18 residues. The germline V gene has CDR1 GTSNPN and CDR2 SVGIG (reference sequence). The CDR3: CAWSVSLAGGLRTDTQYF. The CDR3 coding sequence is TGTGCCTGGAGTGTGTCACTAGCGGGGGGGCTTCGCACAGATACGCAGTATTTT.

The CDR3 loop reads CASSVTGQVGTEAFF. CDR3 nucleotides: TGTGCCAGCAGCGTAACAGGGCAGGTAGGAACTGAAGCTTTCTTT. The gene calls are TRBV9 and TRBJ1-1, with D perhaps matching TRBD1 (6 bases). Trimming took 1 base from V and 5 from J, leaving 15 bases between them. The CDR3 covers 15 residues. Germline V gene lookup returns CDR1 SGDLS and CDR2 YYNGEE.

CDR3 residues: CASSRGVNTEAFF. The CDR3, as DNA: TGTGCCAGCAGTAGAGGCGTTAACACTGAAGCTTTCTTT. The chain has TRBV6-5 and TRBJ1-1, with D unclear. The CDR3 contains 13 residues. Trimming took 5 bases from V and 2 from J, leaving 9 bases between them. Per the germline V gene, CDR1 is MNHEY and CDR2 is SVGAGI.

The count of this clone is one. The J gene is TRBJ1-1, the V gene TRBV4-2; D might be TRBD1 (5 bases). Germline assignment: CDR1 LGHNA and CDR2 YNFKEQ. The CDR3 totals 16 residues. Trimming took 3 bases from V and 3 from J, leaving 17 bases between them. The CDR3 DNA follows: TGTGCCAGCAGCCAGGGTTACAGTACAGGAGACACTGAAGCTTTCTTT. Its translation: CASSQGYSTGDTEAFF.

V is TRBV7-9 and J is TRBJ2-7; 7 bases map to TRBD1. The CDR3 has 15 residues. From germline, CDR1 is SEHNR and CDR2 FQNEAQ (reference sequence). The trim removed 5 bases at V and 3 bases at J, leaving 10 bases unmatched. Written as DNA, the CDR3 is TGTGCCAGCAGCCAACCGGGACAGCGACTCTACGAGCAGTACTTC. This encodes CASSQPGQRLYEQYF. The entire variable domain, with the rest obtained from reference TRBV7-9 and TRBJ2-7, is as follows: DTGVSQNPRHKITKRGQNVTFRCDPISEHNRLYWYRQTLGQGPEFLTYFQNEAQLEKSRLLSDRFSAERPKGSFSTLEIQRTEQGDSAMYLCASSQPGQRLYEQYFGPGTRLTVT.

The chain links TRBV2 to TRBJ2-3; D is perhaps TRBD2 (5 bases). There are 15 residues in the CDR3. The V end lost 6 bases, the J end lost 1 base, and 14 bases lay between the germline ends. CDR1 is SNHLY, CDR2 FYNNEI, per germline. In DNA, the CDR3 is TGTGCCAGCAGAAGGAATAGCGCTGGCACAGATACGCAGTATTTT. Protein sequence: CASRRNSAGTDTQYF.

The rearrangement uses TRBV5-1 and TRBJ1-1; D is unclear. The CDR3 is made up of 15 amino acids. In germline, CDR1 is SGHRS, CDR2 YFSETQ. Trimming cost V 1 base and J 1 base, with 11 bases left between them. CDR3: CASSLTPKTNTEAFF. The CDR3 DNA follows: TGCGCCAGCAGCTTGACCCCTAAAACGAACACTGAAGCTTTCTTT.

This chain uses TRBV6-1 with TRBJ2-7; D remains unclear. Trimming removed 11 bases from V and 2 bases from J, with 13 bases in between. Germline CDR1 and CDR2: MNHNS and SASEGT. The CDR3 extends over 12 amino acids. Written as DNA, the CDR3 is TGTGCCGCCCGGAGCAGTCCCTACGAGCAGTACTTC. Its protein is CAARSSPYEQYF.

This rearrangement joins TRBV19 to TRBJ2-6; D not resolved. The V gene's germline CDR1 is LNHDA and CDR2 SQIVND (reference sequence). The CDR3 extends over 15 amino acids. Trimming left V 1 base short and J 2 bases short, with 6 bases between. For the CDR3, the DNA is TGTGCCAGTAGTATAGTTGGCACTGGGGCCAACGTCCTGACTTTC. Translation: CASSIVGTGANVLTF.

V gene TRBV4-3 combines with J gene TRBJ2-7; 8 nucleotides match TRBD1. Germline CDR1 and CDR2: LGHNA and YSLEER. V lost 1 base to trimming and J lost 5 bases; unmatched junction nucleotides: 7. The CDR3 is made up of 15 amino acids. CDR3 sequence reads: CASSQAGQEANEQYF. In DNA form, the CDR3 reads TGCGCCAGCAGCCAAGCGGGACAGGAGGCGAACGAGCAGTACTTC.

V usage is TRBV6-1 and J usage is TRBJ1-2; the match to TRBD1 covers 8 bases. CDR1 is MNHNS and CDR2 is SASEGT in the germline V gene. J lost 8 bases, V lost 4 bases, and 6 bases had no gene match. The CDR3 contains 13 residues. The CDR3 nucleotides are TGTGCCAGCAGTGCGGACAGGGATGAAGGCTACACCTTC. This codes for CASSADRDEGYTF.

The rearrangement joins TRBV5-1 to TRBJ1-1; weak D call: TRBD1 (6 bases). Germline V lookup: CDR1 SGHRS, CDR2 YFSETQ. The CDR3 runs to 14 residues. Trimming cost V 1 base and J 4 bases, with 11 bases left between them. The CDR3 DNA is TGCGCCAGCAGCTTGAAAGGGGGTGGCACTGAAGCTTTCTTT. It codes for CASSLKGGGTEAFF.

This clone showed up just once. J is TRBJ1-2 and V is TRBV5-6; TRBD1 aligns across 7 bases. Germline trimming cut 4 bases from V and 8 bases from J; bases unmatched to any gene: 2. Germline V gene data show CDR1 as SGHDT and CDR2 as YYEEEE. This CDR3 is 11 amino acids long. CDR3 in amino acids: CASSLGQGYTF. CDR3 sequence (DNA): TGTGCCAGCAGCCTGGGACAGGGCTACACCTTC.

This chain connects TRBV11-2 to TRBJ2-7; D possibly corresponds to TRBD1 (6 bases). V gave up 3 bases and J gave up 4 bases, with 16 bases separating them. Germline assignment: CDR1 SGHAT and CDR2 FQNNGV. This CDR3 has 15 amino acids. In DNA form, the CDR3 reads TGTGCCAGCAGCTTTTACCAGGGGTCAGGGTACGAGCAGTACTTC. Translation gives CASSFYQGSGYEQYF.

This chain links TRBV14 with TRBJ1-1; 10 nucleotides align to TRBD1. CDR1 and CDR2 from the germline V gene are SGHDN and FVKESK. The V gene end was trimmed by 4 bases and the J gene end by 4 bases; junction bases not matched to a gene: 3. The CDR3 totals 14 residues. The CDR3 region has the DNA TGTGCCAGCAGCCGATGGACAGGGGGCACTGAAGCTTTCTTT. Encoded protein: CASSRWTGGTEAFF.

The chain couples TRBV5-4 to TRBJ2-1; 8 nucleotides line up with TRBD2. The V segment lost 0 bases and the J segment 3 bases; nucleotides outside the gene matches: 2. The CDR3 is 15 residues long. Germline values: CDR1 SGHNT, CDR2 YYREEE (reference sequence). CDR3 protein: CASSLVRGVYNEQFF. For the CDR3, the DNA is TGTGCCAGCAGCTTGGTGCGGGGGGTCTACAATGAGCAGTTCTTC.